One T cell receptor beta chain is described in this entry. Which antigen it targets is not known. No much larger clonotype is one base removed from it; base qualities were not supplied. This entry is derived from a study of Ad26.COV2.S vaccination and SARS-CoV-2 variants (dated by TCRdb to 2020 to 2022). General notes on the study: Donors in the vaccine arm were drawn from COV1001, a multicentre, randomized, double-blind, placebo-controlled phase I-IIa trial testing Ad26.COV2.S in healthy adults. Participants in the trial were split at random into five groups of five each, receiving low-dose or high-dose Ad26.COV2.S once or twice, or else placebo on both occasions. Investigators did not know the trial group allocation while performing experiments and assessing outcomes. Ad26.COV2.S was given intramuscularly at 5x10^10 or 1x10^11 viral particles, as a single shot or as two shots 56 days apart. The TCR-sequenced set comprised around 30 samples: some 20 Ad26.COV2.S vaccine recipients, 5 placebo recipients and 8 SARS-CoV-2 convalescent individuals. TCRbeta repertoire sequencing was used to assess the specificity and breadth of SARS-CoV-2-reactive T cell receptors after Ad26.COV2.S vaccination. Here is what the overall study found, with its caveats: The authors noted that the TCR breadth and depth analyses may have underestimated total T cell responses. Non-spike TCR breadth was comparable between vaccine and placebo recipients, consistent with the vaccine containing only spike. The study lacked the statistical power to compare responses across vaccine doses or regimens. After vaccination, substantial breadth of spike-specific CD8+ and CD4+ T cell responses was reported. Compared with placebo recipients, Ad26.COV2.S recipients showed higher spike-specific TCR breadth (P = 0.0014).

TCRbeta CDR3 regions were sequenced with the immunoSEQ Assay. After extraction, genomic DNA underwent amplification by bias-controlled multiplex PCR, followed by high-throughput sequencing. In the paper's pipeline: Collapsing and filtering of sequences were performed to quantify the absolute abundance of each unique TCRbeta CDR3 region. Usable DNA was measured by amplifying reference genes present in all nucleated cells, and TCRbeta template counts were normalized to that usable DNA to estimate T cell fraction. Repertoire TCRs were annotated as SARS-CoV-2-specific when V gene, CDR3 amino acid sequence and J gene were exactly matched to a known reactive TCR set. The reference SARS-CoV-2 TCR set was obtained from MIRA and was filtered for enrichment in COVID-19-positive ImmuneCODE repertoires, whereby public or cross-reactive TCRs were removed. Using the MIRA antigens, annotated TCRs were further analysed by specific ORF or by position within an ORF. Depth was the summed frequency of annotated unique rearrangements, while breadth was defined as annotated unique rearrangements over total unique productive rearrangements. Two-sided Wilcoxon rank-sum tests were applied when comparing TCR breadth between groups. The table was pulled from immuneACCESS by TCRdb, which kept in-frame rearrangements only. Such tables lose some clones; where checked, under half of the loss comes from unresolved V genes, and the rest has no known cause. That table supplies the V and J calls and clone size; D and trimming were determined from the DNA. Present in this sample are 300,000 to 350,000 clones, just over 85% of which were seen just once. Of the sample, roughly 2.1% falls within the top ten clones.

Sample treatment or condition, as interpreted from the label and publication: around 19 received Ad26.COV2.S at low or high dose, single or two shots; a few received placebo; per-sample allocation not given. For vaccine and placebo recipients, the sequenced repertoires came from samples collected on day 63 after the first injection. In Cohort 1b, about two dozen adults aged 18-55 years were enrolled at a single site in Boston, USA, between 29 July and 7 August 2020. As a vaccine, Ad26.COV2.S was a replication-incompetent adenovirus type 26 vector that expressed a prefusion-stabilized SARS-CoV-2 spike protein derived from the original Wuhan strain. Taken from cysteine to phenylalanine, the CDR3 has 14 residues. CDR3 DNA only is kept here, 42 bases in frame from base 1. V is shortened by 2 bases, J by 5 bases, and the region joining them spans 12 bases. CDR1 and CDR2 are read off the germline V gene as MNHEY and SVGEGT.

The sequence joins TRBV6-2 or TRBV6-3 to TRBJ1-1; TRBD1 is a possible D gene, resting on 5 matching bases. The origin of this receptor is a person between 18 and 65 years old who received the Ad26.COV2.S COVID-19 vaccine or a placebo. The sequences come from peripheral blood, collected in a trial of Ad26.COV2.S vaccine versus placebo. DNA sequence: TGTGCCAGCAGTTACCCCCAGGGAAGAACTGAAGCTTTCTTT. This is translated as CASSYPQGRTEAFF.